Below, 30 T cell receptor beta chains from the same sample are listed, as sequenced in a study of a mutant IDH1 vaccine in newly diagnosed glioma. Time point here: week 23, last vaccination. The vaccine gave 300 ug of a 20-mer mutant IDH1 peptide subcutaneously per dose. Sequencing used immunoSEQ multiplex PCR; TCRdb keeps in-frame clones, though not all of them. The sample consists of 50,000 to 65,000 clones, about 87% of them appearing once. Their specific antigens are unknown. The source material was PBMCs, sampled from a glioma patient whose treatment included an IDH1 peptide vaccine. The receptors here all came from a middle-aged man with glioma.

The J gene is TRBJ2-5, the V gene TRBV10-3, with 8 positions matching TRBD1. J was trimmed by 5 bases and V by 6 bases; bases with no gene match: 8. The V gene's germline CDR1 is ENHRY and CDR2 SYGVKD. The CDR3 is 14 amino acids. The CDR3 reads CAISDSDRAETQYF. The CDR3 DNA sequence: TGTGCCATCAGCGATTCGGACAGGGCCGAGACCCAGTACTTC.

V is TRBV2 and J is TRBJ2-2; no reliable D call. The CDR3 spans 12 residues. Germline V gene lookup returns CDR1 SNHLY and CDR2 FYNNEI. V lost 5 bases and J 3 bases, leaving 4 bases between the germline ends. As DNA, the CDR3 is TGTGCCAGCAGTAGGGACACCGGGGAGCTGTTTTTT. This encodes CASSRDTGELFF.

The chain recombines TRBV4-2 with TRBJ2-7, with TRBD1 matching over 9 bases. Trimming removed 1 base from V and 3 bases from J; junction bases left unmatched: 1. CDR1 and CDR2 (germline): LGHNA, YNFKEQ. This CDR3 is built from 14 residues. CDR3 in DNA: TGTGCCAGCAGCCAAGCGACAGGGGGCTACGAGCAGTACTTC. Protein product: CASSQATGGYEQYF.

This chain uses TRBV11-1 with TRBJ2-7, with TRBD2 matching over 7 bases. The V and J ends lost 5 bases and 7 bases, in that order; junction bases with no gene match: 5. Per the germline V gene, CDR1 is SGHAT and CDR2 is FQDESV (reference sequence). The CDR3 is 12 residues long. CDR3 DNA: TGTGCCAGCAGCCGTGGGCGGGAGGAGCAGTACTTC. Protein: CASSRGREEQYF.

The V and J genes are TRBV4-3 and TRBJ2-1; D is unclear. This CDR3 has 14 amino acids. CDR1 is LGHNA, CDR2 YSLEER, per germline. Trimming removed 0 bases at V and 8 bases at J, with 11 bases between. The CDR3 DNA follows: TGCGCCAGCAGCCAAGATCGTATCATCTATGAGCAGTTCTTC. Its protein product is CASSQDRIIYEQFF.

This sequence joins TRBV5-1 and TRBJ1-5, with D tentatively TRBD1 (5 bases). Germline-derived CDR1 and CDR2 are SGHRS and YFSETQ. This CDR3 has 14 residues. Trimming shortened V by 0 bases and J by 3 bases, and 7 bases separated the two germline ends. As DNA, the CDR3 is TGCGCCAGCAGCTTGGGAGGGGTCAATCAGCCCCAGCATTTT. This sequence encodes CASSLGGVNQPQHF.

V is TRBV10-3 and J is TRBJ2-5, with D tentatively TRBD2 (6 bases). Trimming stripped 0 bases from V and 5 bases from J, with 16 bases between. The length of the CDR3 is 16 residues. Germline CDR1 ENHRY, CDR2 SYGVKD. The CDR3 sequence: CAISESTGVGAETQYF. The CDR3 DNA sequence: TGTGCCATCAGTGAGTCGACGGGGGTGGGTGCGGAGACCCAGTACTTC.

The CDR3 DNA sequence: TGTGCCAGTAGTGACTGGAAAGTCCATACGCAGTATTTT. Amino acids: CASSDWKVHTQYF. This sequence joins TRBV19 and TRBJ2-3; D call uncertain. V lost 5 bases and J 7 bases, leaving 13 bases between the germline ends. CDR1 is LNHDA and CDR2 is SQIVND in the germline V gene (reference sequence). The CDR3 spans 13 residues.

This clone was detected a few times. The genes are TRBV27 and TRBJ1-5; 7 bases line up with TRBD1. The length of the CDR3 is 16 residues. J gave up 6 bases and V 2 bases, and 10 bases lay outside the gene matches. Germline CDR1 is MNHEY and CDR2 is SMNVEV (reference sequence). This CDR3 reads CASSLDRKGAGQPQHF. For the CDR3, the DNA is TGTGCCAGCAGTTTAGACCGGAAGGGGGCAGGTCAGCCCCAGCATTTT.

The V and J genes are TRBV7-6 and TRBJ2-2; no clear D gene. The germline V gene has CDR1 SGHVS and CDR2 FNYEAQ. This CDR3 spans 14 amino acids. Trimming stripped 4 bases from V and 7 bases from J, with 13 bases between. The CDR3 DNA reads TGTGCCAGCAGCTCCTGGACCAGAGGCGGGGAGCTGTTTTTT. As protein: CASSSWTRGGELFF.

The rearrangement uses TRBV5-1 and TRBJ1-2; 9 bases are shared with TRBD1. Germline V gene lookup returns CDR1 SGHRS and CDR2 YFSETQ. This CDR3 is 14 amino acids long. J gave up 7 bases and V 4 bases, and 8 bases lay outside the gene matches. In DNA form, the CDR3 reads TGCGCCAGCAGCGGGTCACAGGGGGCGCCTGGCTACACCTTC. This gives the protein CASSGSQGAPGYTF.

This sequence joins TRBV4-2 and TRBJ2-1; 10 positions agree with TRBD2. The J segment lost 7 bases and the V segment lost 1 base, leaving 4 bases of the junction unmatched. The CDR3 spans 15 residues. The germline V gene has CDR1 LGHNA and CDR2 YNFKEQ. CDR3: CASSQGSGRGNEQFF. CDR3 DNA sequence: TGTGCCAGCAGCCAAGGCAGCGGGAGGGGAAATGAGCAGTTCTTC.

The CDR3 loop is CASSQQGGIGTEAFF. The CDR3 bases are TGCGCCAGCAGTCAACAGGGAGGTATAGGCACTGAAGCTTTCTTT. V usage is TRBV23-1 and J usage is TRBJ1-1, with D perhaps TRBD1 (5 bases). TRBV23-1 is treated as an ORF (open reading frame) with a function not yet certain. The germline V and J ends were trimmed by 2 bases and 4 bases, with 14 bases remaining between them. The CDR3 is 15 amino acids.

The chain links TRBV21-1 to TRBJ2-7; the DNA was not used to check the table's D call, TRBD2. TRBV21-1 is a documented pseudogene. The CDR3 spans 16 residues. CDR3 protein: CASSKSGRTFSYEQYF. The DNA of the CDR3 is TGTGCCAGCAGCAAAAGCGGCCGGACGTTCTCCTACGAGCAGTACTTC.

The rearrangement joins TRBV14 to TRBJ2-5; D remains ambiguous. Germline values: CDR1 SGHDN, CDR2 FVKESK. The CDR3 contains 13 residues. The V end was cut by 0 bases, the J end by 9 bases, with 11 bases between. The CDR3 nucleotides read TGTGCCAGCAGCCAAGATGAGGTCCGGGCCCAGTACTTC. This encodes CASSQDEVRAQYF.

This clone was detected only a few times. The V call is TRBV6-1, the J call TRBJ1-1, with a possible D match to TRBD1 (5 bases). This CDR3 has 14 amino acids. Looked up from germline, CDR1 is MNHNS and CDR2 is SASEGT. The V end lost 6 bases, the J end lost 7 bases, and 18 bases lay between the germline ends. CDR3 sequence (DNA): TGTGCCAGCAGAGATTACAGGACGGGCGGTGAAGCTTTCTTT. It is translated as CASRDYRTGGEAFF.

CDR3 DNA: TGTGCCAGCAGCCAGGGGACAGGGGGAAGCAATCAGCCCCAGCATTTT. This codes for CASSQGTGGSNQPQHF. This chain links TRBV9 with TRBJ1-5; TRBD1 matches 11 bases. V lost 4 bases and J lost 1; bases outside the gene matches: 4. CDR3 length: 16 amino acids. Germline CDR1 and CDR2: SGDLS and YYNGEE.

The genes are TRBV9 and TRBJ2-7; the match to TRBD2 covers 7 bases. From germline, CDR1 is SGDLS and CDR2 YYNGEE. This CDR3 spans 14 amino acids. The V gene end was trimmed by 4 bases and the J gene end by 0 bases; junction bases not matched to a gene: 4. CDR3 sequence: CASSPGGSSYEQYF. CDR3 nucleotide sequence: TGTGCCAGCAGCCCCGGGGGGAGCTCCTACGAGCAGTACTTC.

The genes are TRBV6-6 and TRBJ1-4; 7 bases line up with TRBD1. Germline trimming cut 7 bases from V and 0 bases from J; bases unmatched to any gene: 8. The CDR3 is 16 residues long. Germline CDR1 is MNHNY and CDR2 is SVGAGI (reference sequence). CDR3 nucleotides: TGTGCCAGCAATCTAGGACAGGCTGCAACTAATGAAAAACTGTTTTTT. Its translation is CASNLGQAATNEKLFF.

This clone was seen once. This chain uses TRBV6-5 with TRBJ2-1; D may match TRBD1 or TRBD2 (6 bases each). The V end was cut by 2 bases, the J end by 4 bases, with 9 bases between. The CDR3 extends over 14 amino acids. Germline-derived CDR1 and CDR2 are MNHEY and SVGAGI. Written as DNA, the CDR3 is TGTGCCAGCAGTTACGGGGGGCAGTACAATGAGCAGTTCTTC. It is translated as CASSYGGQYNEQFF.

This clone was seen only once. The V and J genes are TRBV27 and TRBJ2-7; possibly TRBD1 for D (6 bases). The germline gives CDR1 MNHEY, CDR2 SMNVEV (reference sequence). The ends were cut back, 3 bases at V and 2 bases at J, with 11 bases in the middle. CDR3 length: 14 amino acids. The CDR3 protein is CASSLEAGAYEQYF. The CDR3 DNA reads TGTGCCAGCAGTTTGGAGGCAGGGGCCTACGAGCAGTACTTC.

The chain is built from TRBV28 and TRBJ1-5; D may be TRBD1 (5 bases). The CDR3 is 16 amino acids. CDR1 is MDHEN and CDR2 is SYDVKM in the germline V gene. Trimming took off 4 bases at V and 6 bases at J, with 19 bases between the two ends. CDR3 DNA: TGTGCCAGCAGTTATCCCCTATCTCAGGGTGTTCAGCCCCAGCATTTT. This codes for CASSYPLSQGVQPQHF.

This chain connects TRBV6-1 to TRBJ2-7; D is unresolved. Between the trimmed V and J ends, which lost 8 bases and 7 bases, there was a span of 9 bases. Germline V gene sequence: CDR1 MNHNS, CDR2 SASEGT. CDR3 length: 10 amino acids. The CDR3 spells CASVYWEQYF. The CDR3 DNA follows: TGTGCCAGCGTGTATTGGGAGCAGTACTTC.

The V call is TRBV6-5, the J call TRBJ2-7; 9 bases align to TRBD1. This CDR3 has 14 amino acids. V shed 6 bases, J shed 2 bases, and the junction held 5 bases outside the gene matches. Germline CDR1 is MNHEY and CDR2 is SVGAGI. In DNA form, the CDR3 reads TGTGCCAGCAGCCGAGGGACAGGGCCCTACGAGCAGTACTTC. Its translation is CASSRGTGPYEQYF.

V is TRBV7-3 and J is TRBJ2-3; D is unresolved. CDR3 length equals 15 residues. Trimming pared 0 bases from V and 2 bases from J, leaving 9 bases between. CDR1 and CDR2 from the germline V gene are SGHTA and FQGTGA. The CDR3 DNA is TGTGCCAGCAGCTTAACCGGCGTACTCACAGATACGCAGTATTTT. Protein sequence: CASSLTGVLTDTQYF.

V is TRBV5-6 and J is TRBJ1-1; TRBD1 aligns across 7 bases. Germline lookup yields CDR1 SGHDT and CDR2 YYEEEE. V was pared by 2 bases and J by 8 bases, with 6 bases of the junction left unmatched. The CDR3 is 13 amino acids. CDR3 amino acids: CASSFRDRDEAFF. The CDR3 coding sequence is TGTGCCAGCAGCTTTCGTGACAGGGACGAAGCTTTCTTT.

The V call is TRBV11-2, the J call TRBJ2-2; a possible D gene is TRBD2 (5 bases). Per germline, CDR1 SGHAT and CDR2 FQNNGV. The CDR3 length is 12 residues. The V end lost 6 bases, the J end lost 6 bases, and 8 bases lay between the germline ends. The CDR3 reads CASREEAGELFF. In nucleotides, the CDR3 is TGTGCCAGCAGGGAGGAGGCCGGGGAGCTGTTTTTT.

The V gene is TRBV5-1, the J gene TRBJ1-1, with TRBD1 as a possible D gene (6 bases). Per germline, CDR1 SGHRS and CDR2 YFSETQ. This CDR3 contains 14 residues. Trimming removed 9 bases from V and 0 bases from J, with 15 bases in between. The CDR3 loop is CATRAGQMNTEAFF. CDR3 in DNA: TGCGCCACCAGAGCGGGACAAATGAACACTGAAGCTTTCTTT.

This CDR3 reads CASSPTSGRIYNEQFF. In DNA, the CDR3 is TGTGCCAGCAGTCCGACTAGCGGGCGGATCTACAATGAGCAGTTCTTC. The gene calls are TRBV9 and TRBJ2-1; 10 nucleotides agree with TRBD2. J was trimmed by 3 bases and V by 5 bases; bases with no gene match: 8. This CDR3 spans 16 amino acids. The V gene's germline CDR1 is SGDLS and CDR2 YYNGEE.

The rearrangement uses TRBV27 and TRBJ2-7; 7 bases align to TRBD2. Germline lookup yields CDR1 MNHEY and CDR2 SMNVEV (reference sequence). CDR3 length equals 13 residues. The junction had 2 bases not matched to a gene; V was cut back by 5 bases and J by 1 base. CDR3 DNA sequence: TGTGCCAGCAGTCTTAGCGGGTCCTACGAGCAGTACTTC. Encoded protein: CASSLSGSYEQYF.